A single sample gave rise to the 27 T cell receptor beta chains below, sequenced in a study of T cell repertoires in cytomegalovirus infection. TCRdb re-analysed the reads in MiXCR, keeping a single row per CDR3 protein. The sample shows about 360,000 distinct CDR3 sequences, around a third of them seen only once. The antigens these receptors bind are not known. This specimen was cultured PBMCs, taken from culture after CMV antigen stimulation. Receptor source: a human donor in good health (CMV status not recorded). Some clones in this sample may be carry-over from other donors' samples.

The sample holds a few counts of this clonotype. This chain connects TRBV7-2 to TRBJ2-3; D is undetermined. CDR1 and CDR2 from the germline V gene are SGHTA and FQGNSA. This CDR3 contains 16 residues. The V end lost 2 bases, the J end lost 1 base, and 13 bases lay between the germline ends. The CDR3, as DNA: TGTGCCAGCAGCTTACTGGTTAGTAGGGGCACAGATACGCAGTATTTT. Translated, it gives CASSLLVSRGTDTQYF.

This chain's CDR3 is CASSSRPGGAMFTDTQYF. The CDR3 bases are TGTGCCAGCAGTTCCCGCCCGGGGGGAGCCATGTTCACAGATACGCAGTATTTT. This chain uses TRBV7-2 with TRBJ2-3; 7 bases map to TRBD2. The germline V gene has CDR1 SGHTA and CDR2 FQGNSA. The CDR3 loop spans 18 amino acids. V was clipped by 6 bases and J by 2 bases; unmatched bases: 17.

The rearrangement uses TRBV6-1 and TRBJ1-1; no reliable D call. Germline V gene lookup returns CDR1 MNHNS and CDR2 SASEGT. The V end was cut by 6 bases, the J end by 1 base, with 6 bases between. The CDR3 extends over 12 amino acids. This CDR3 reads CASRRWNTEAFF. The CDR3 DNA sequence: TGTGCCAGCAGGCGTTGGAACACTGAAGCTTTCTTT.

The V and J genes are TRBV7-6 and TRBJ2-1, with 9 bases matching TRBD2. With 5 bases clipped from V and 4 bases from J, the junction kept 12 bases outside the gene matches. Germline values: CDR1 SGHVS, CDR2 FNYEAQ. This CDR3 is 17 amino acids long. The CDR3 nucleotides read TGTGCCAGCAGCCTCGGGACTAGCTCCTTCGGTTACAATGAGCAGTTCTTC. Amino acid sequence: CASSLGTSSFGYNEQFF.

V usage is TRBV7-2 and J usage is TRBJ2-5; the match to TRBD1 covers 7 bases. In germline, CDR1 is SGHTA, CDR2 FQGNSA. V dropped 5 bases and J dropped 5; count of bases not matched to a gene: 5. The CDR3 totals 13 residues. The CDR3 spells CASSRDSRETQYF. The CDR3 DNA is TGTGCCAGCAGCCGGGACAGTCGGGAGACCCAGTACTTC. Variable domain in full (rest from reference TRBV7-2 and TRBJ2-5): GAGVSQSPSNKVTEKGKDVELRCDPISGHTALYWYRQSLGQGLEFLIYFQGNSAPDKSGLPSDRFSAERTGGSVSTLTIQRTQQEDSAVYLCASSRDSRETQYFGPGTRLLVL.

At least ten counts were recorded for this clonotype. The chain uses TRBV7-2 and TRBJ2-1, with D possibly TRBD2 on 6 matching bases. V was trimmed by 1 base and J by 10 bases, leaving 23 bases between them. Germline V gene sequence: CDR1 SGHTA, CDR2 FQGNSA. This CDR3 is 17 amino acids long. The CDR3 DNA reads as TGTGCCAGCAGCTTAGTGGGAGGCGGGTCCCCGGGAGTGGAGCAGTTCTTC. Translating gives CASSLVGGGSPGVEQFF. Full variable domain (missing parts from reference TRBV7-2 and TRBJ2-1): GAGVSQSPSNKVTEKGKDVELRCDPISGHTALYWYRQSLGQGLEFLIYFQGNSAPDKSGLPSDRFSAERTGGSVSTLTIQRTQQEDSAVYLCASSLVGGGSPGVEQFFGPGTRLTVL.

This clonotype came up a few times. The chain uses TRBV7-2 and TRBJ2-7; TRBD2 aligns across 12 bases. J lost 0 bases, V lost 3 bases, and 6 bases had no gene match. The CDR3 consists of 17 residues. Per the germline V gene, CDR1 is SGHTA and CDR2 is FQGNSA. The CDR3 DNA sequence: TGTGCCAGCAGCTTTAGGACTAGCGGGACCAGCTCCTACGAGCAGTACTTC. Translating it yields CASSFRTSGTSSYEQYF. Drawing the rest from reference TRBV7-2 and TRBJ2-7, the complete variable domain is GAGVSQSPSNKVTEKGKDVELRCDPISGHTALYWYRQSLGQGLEFLIYFQGNSAPDKSGLPSDRFSAERTGGSVSTLTIQRTQQEDSAVYLCASSFRTSGTSSYEQYFGPGTRLTVT.

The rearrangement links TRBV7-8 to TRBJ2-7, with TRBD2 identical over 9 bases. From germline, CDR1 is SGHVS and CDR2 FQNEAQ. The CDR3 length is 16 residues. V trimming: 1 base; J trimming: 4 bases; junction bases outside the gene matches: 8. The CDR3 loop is CASSLGSAGGSYEQYV. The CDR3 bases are TGTGCCAGCAGCTTAGGCTCAGCGGGAGGATCATACGAGCAGTACGTC.

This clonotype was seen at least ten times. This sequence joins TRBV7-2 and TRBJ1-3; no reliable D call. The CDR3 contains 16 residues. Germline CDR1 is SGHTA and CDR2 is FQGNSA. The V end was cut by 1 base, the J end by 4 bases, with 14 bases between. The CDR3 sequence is CASSLDSPILGNTIYF. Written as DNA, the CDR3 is TGTGCCAGCAGCTTAGATAGTCCGATCTTAGGAAACACCATATATTTT.

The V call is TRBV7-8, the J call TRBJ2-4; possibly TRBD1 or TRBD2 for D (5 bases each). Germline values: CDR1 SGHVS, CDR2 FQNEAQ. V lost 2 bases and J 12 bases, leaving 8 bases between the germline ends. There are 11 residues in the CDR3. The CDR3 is CASSLPGPQYF. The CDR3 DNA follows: TGTGCCAGCAGCTTACCGGGACCTCAGTACTTC.

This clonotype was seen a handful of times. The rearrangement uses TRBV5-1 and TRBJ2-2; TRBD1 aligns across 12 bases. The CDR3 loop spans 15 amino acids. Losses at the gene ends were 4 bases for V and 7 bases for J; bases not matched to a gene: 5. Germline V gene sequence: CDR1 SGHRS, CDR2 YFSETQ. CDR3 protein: CASSVRDRGHGELFF. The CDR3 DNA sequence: TGCGCCAGCAGCGTCCGGGACAGGGGGCACGGGGAGCTGTTTTTT.

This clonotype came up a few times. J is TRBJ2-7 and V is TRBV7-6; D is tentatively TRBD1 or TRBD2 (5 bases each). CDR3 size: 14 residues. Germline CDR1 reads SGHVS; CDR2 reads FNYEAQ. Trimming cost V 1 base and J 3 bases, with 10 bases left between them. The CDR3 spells CASSLVQAGYEQYF. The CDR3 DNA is TGTGCCAGCAGCTTAGTACAGGCGGGCTACGAGCAGTACTTC.

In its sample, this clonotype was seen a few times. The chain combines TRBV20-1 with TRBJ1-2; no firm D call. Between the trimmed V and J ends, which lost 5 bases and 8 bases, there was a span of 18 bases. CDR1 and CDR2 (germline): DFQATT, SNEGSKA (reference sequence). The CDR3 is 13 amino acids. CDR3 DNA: TGCAGTGCTTCCCGGGTCCTGGACGGCGGCTACACCTTC. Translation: CSASRVLDGGYTF.

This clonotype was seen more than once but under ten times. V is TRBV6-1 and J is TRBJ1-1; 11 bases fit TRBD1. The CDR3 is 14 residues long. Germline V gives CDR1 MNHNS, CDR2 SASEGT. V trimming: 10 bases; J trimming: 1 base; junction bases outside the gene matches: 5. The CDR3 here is CATRTGGWNTEAFF. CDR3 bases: TGTGCCACCCGGACAGGGGGCTGGAACACTGAAGCTTTCTTT.

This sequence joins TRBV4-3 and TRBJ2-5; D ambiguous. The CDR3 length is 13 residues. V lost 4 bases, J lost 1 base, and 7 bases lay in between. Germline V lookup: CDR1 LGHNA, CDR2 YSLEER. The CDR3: CASSLWSQETQYF. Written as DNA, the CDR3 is TGCGCCAGCAGCCTATGGAGCCAAGAGACCCAGTACTTC.

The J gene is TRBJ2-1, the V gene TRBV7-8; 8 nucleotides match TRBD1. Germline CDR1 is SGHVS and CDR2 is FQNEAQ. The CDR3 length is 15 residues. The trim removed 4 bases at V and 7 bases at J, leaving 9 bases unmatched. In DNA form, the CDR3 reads TGTGCCAGCAGCTCGGACAGGGTGACGTTGAATGAGCAGTTCTTC. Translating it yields CASSSDRVTLNEQFF.

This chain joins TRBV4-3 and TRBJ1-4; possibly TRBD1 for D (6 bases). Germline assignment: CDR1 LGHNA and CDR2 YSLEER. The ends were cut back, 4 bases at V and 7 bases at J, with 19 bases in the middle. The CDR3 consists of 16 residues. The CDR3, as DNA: TGCGCCAGCAGCCTGTTCCACACAGGGTATGGTGAAAAACTGTTTTTT. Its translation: CASSLFHTGYGEKLFF.

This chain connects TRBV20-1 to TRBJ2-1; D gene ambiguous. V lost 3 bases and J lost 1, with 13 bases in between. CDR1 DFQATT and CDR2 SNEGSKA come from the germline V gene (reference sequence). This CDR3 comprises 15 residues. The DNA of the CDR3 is TGCAGTGCTAGGGGGTGGTGGGGATCCTACAATGAGCAGTTCTTC. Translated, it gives CSARGWWGSYNEQFF.

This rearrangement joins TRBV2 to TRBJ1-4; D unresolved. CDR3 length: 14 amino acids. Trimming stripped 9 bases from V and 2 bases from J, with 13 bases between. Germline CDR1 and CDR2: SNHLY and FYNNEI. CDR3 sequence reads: CARSNDGTNEKLFF. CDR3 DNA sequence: TGTGCCAGGAGCAACGACGGGACTAATGAAAAACTGTTTTTT.

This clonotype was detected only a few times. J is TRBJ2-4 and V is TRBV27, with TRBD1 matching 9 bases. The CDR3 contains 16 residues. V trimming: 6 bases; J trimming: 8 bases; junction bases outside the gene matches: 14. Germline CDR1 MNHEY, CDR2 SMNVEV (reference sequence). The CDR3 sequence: CASSYSRGTGTYIQYF. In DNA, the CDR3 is TGTGCCAGCAGCTACTCCCGCGGGACAGGGACTTACATTCAGTACTTC.

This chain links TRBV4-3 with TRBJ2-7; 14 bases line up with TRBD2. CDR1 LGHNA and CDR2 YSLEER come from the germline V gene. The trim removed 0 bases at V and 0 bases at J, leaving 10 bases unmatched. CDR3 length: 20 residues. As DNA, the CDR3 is TGCGCCAGCAGCCAAGATCTTCGGGGAGGGACTAGCGGGAGCTCCTACGAGCAGTACTTC. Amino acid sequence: CASSQDLRGGTSGSSYEQYF.

The CDR3 loop reads CASSPRSASGPGNTIYF. The CDR3, as DNA: TGCGCCAGCAGCCCGAGATCCGCTTCGGGTCCTGGAAACACCATATATTTT. The rearrangement uses TRBV5-1 and TRBJ1-3; D call uncertain. CDR1 and CDR2 (germline): SGHRS, YFSETQ. CDR3 length: 17 residues. V lost 4 bases and J lost 2, with 19 bases in between.

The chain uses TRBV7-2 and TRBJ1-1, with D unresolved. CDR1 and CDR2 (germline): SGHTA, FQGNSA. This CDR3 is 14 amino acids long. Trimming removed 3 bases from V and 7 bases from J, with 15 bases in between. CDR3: CASSFNLRGSEAFF. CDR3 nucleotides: TGTGCCAGCAGCTTTAATTTAAGAGGGAGTGAAGCTTTCTTT.

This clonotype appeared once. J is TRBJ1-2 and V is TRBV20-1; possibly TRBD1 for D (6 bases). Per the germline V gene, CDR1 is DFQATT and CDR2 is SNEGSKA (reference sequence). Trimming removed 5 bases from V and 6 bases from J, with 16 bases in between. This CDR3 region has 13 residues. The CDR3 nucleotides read TGCAGTGCTCGTTCCGACAGGAGGGATGGCTACACCTTC. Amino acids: CSARSDRRDGYTF.

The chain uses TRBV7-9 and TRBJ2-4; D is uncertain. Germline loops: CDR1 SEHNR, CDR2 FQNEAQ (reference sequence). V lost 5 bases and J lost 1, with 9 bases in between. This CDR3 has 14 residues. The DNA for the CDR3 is TGTGCCAGCAGCACCGGTGGGGCCAAAAACATTCAGTACTTC. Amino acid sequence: CASSTGGAKNIQYF.

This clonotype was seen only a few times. The CDR3 DNA reads as TGCAGCGTTGATCCCGGGAGAACCTACAATGAGCAGTTCTTC. It yields the protein CSVDPGRTYNEQFF. V usage is TRBV29-1 and J usage is TRBJ2-1, with TRBD2 as a possible D gene (6 bases). The germline gives CDR1 SQVTM, CDR2 ANQGSEA. V lost 3 bases and J 2 bases, leaving 11 bases between the germline ends. CDR3 length: 14 amino acids.

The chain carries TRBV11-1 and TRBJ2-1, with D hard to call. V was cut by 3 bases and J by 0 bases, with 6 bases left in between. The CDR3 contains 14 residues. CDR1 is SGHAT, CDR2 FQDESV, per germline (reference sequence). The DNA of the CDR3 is TGTGCCAGCAGCTTCTGGAGCTCCTACAATGAGCAGTTCTTC. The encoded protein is CASSFWSSYNEQFF.